These 18 T cell receptor beta chains came from one sample sequenced in a study of blood T cell repertoires in COVID-19. TCRdb's copy holds only in-frame clones and misses some; the assay was immunoSEQ multiplex PCR. This table holds some 150,000 clones, 80% to 90% found once. The specimen sequenced was peripheral blood. The source is a man aged 45-60 years with active COVID-19.

CDR3 sequence (DNA): TGTGCCAGCAGTGACAGGCAGGGGGGAACAGATACGCAGTATTTT. Its translation: CASSDRQGGTDTQYF. The genes are TRBV6-1 and TRBJ2-3, with a weak D call TRBD1 (7 bases). Between the trimmed V and J ends, which lost 3 bases and 3 bases, there was a span of 13 bases. The CDR3 is 15 amino acids. CDR1 and CDR2 (germline): MNHNS, SASEGT.

The gene calls are TRBV12-3 or TRBV12-4 and TRBJ1-4; D unclear. CDR3 length equals 12 residues. Trimming left V 7 bases short and J 7 bases short, with 10 bases between. The CDR3 nucleotides read TGTGCCAGCACCACCCCGGGTGAAAAACTGTTTTTT. Protein product: CASTTPGEKLFF.

The chain joins TRBV25-1 to TRBJ2-7; 7 bases align to TRBD1. The CDR3 extends over 15 amino acids. V was pared by 4 bases and J by 4 bases, with 10 bases of the junction left unmatched. Germline CDR1 MGHDK, CDR2 SYGVNS. CDR3 in amino acids: CASSAPGYRGYEQYF. The CDR3 DNA is TGTGCCAGCAGTGCACCGGGCTACAGGGGTTACGAGCAGTACTTC.

The J gene is TRBJ2-3, the V gene TRBV5-6; TRBD2 matches at 11 bases. Germline-derived CDR1 and CDR2 are SGHDT and YYEEEE. CDR3 length equals 17 residues. The ends lost 1 base at V and 0 bases at J; junction bases unmatched: 4. The CDR3 nucleotides are TGTGCCAGCAGCTTGCCTAGCGGGGGGTCTAGCACAGATACGCAGTATTTT. Translated, it gives CASSLPSGGSSTDTQYF.

The chain carries TRBV10-2 and TRBJ1-1; 7 positions agree with TRBD1. Per the germline V gene, CDR1 is WSHSY and CDR2 is SAAADI. With 9 bases clipped from V and 5 bases from J, the junction kept 6 bases outside the gene matches. CDR3 length equals 12 residues. The CDR3 loop is CASRDRVTEAFF. CDR3 nucleotide sequence: TGCGCCAGTAGAGACAGGGTGACTGAAGCTTTCTTT.

This clone is a singleton in its sample. V usage is TRBV2 and J usage is TRBJ2-2, with 11 bases identical to TRBD2. The V segment lost 4 bases and the J segment 2 bases; nucleotides outside the gene matches: 6. Germline V gene data show CDR1 as SNHLY and CDR2 as FYNNEI. The CDR3 is made up of 17 amino acids. CDR3 DNA sequence: TGTGCCAGCAGTGGGGCTAGCGGGGGGCCCAACACCGGGGAGCTGTTTTTT. It is translated as CASSGASGGPNTGELFF. Looking up the rest from reference TRBV2 and TRBJ2-2 gives the full variable domain: EPEVTQTPSHQVTQMGQEVILRCVPISNHLYFYWYRQILGQKVEFLVSFYNNEISEKSEIFDDQFSVERPDGSNFTLKIRSTKLEDSAMYFCASSGASGGPNTGELFFGEGSRLTVL.

This clone was seen a single time. V gene TRBV4-1 combines with J gene TRBJ1-4, with D perhaps matching TRBD1 (6 bases). Looked up from germline, CDR1 is MGHRA and CDR2 is YSYEKL. Between the trimmed V and J ends, which lost 4 bases and 0 bases, there was a span of 18 bases. The CDR3 is made up of 18 amino acids. CDR3 loop: CASSPQQGLGPTNEKLFF. The CDR3 DNA reads TGCGCCAGCAGCCCCCAACAGGGACTAGGCCCAACTAATGAAAAACTGTTTTTT.

This clone was observed a single time. The rearrangement links TRBV30 to TRBJ2-1; 11 nucleotides align to TRBD2. There are 16 residues in the CDR3. Trimming removed 1 base from V and 0 bases from J; junction bases left unmatched: 2. The V gene's germline CDR1 is GTSNPN and CDR2 SVGIG (reference sequence). The CDR3 protein is CAWSASGGSSYNEQFF. For the CDR3, the DNA is TGTGCCTGGAGTGCTAGCGGGGGGAGCTCCTACAATGAGCAGTTCTTC. Complete variable domain (other parts from reference TRBV30 and TRBJ2-1): SQTIHQWPATLVQPVGSPLSLECTVEGTSNPNLYWYRQAAGRGLQLLFYSVGIGQISSEVPQNLSASRPQDRQFILSSKKLLLSDSGFYLCAWSASGGSSYNEQFFGPGTRLTVL.

This CDR3 is CASSLQGTNYGYTF. CDR3 nucleotide sequence: TGTGCCAGCAGCTTGCAGGGGACCAACTATGGCTACACCTTC. V and J are TRBV5-4 and TRBJ1-2, with D perhaps matching TRBD1 (6 bases). V was clipped by 1 base and J by 2 bases, with 9 bases between them. This CDR3 contains 14 residues. Looked up from germline, CDR1 is SGHNT and CDR2 is YYREEE (reference sequence).

The chain joins TRBV27 to TRBJ2-7, with D perhaps TRBD1 (6 bases). The germline V gene has CDR1 MNHEY and CDR2 SMNVEV (reference sequence). The CDR3 contains 13 residues. Trimming removed 5 bases at V and 2 bases at J, with 10 bases between. The chain's CDR3 is CASSTQGPYEQYF. The CDR3 nucleotides read TGTGCCAGCAGTACACAGGGTCCCTACGAGCAGTACTTC.

This clone appeared a single time. The chain is built from TRBV5-1 and TRBJ1-3, with D uncertain. The CDR3 length is 14 residues. V lost 3 bases and J lost 0, with 7 bases in between. CDR1 and CDR2 from the germline V gene are SGHRS and YFSETQ. The CDR3 nucleotides are TGCGCCAGCAGCTCATACAGCTCTGGAAACACCATATATTTT. Amino acid sequence: CASSSYSSGNTIYF.

The chain links TRBV7-3 to TRBJ2-5; D perhaps matches TRBD1 (6 bases). The CDR3 runs 15 residues. CDR1 is SGHTA and CDR2 is FQGTGA in the germline V gene. The V end was cut by 5 bases, the J end by 2 bases, with 15 bases between. The CDR3 region is CASSPFGTRQETQYF. CDR3 DNA: TGTGCCAGCAGCCCCTTTGGGACACGGCAAGAGACCCAGTACTTC. Filled out from reference TRBV7-3 and TRBJ2-5, the complete variable domain reads GAGVSQTPSNKVTEKGKYVELRCDPISGHTALYWYRQSLGQGPEFLIYFQGTGAADDSGLPNDRFFAVRPEGSVSTLKIQRTERGDSAVYLCASSPFGTRQETQYFGPGTRLLVL.

V gene TRBV5-8 combines with J gene TRBJ1-5, with a weak D call TRBD1 (5 bases). The CDR3 has 17 residues. V was cut by 4 bases and J by 3 bases, with 20 bases left in between. From germline, CDR1 is SGHTS and CDR2 YDEGEE. The CDR3 here is CASSEPTGGIYNQPQHF. CDR3 bases: TGTGCCAGCAGCGAACCTACCGGGGGTATTTACAATCAGCCCCAGCATTTT.

CDR3 nucleotides: TGTGCCAGCAGCCAAGGGGGGGTTTCCTATAATTCACCCCTCCACTTT. Translation: CASSQGGVSYNSPLHF. The chain uses TRBV4-2 and TRBJ1-6; a weak D match, TRBD1 (5 bases). The CDR3 extends over 16 amino acids. The germline CDR1 and CDR2 sequences are LGHNA and YNFKEQ. The V and J ends lost 1 base and 1 base respectively, with 8 bases between them.

The rearrangement joins TRBV4-1 to TRBJ2-5, with 9 positions matching TRBD2. V trimming: 4 bases; J trimming: 1 base; junction bases outside the gene matches: 4. Germline CDR1 reads MGHRA; CDR2 reads YSYEKL. This CDR3 is built from 15 residues. CDR3 loop: CASSPQRGAQETQYF. The CDR3 DNA sequence: TGCGCCAGCAGCCCGCAGCGGGGGGCCCAAGAGACCCAGTACTTC.

The V call is TRBV19, the J call TRBJ2-7; no definite D call. This CDR3 spans 13 amino acids. Trimming left V 1 base short and J 2 bases short, with 6 bases between. Germline loops: CDR1 LNHDA, CDR2 SQIVND (reference sequence). CDR3 region: CASSIANTYEQYF. The CDR3 nucleotides are TGTGCCAGTAGTATAGCGAACACCTACGAGCAGTACTTC.

This clone turned up a few times. This chain joins TRBV7-3 and TRBJ2-7; TRBD1 aligns across 8 bases. Germline loops: CDR1 SGHTA, CDR2 FQGTGA. This CDR3 comprises 17 residues. The trim removed 1 base at V and 5 bases at J, leaving 13 bases unmatched. The CDR3 reads CASSLKVPDRESNEQYF. In DNA form, the CDR3 reads TGTGCCAGCAGCTTAAAGGTCCCGGACAGGGAGTCAAACGAGCAGTACTTC.

The chain recombines TRBV5-1 with TRBJ1-5, with D possibly matching TRBD1 (5 bases). The germline gives CDR1 SGHRS, CDR2 YFSETQ. Trimming pared 4 bases from V and 5 bases from J, leaving 16 bases between. The CDR3 is 15 residues long. The CDR3 DNA reads as TGCGCCAGCAGCGTTGGGTCAGGGCGCGATCAGCCCCAGCATTTT. Translated, it gives CASSVGSGRDQPQHF.